These T cell receptor beta chains were read from a single sample in a study of cytomegalovirus exposure and HLA in healthy donors. Measured with immunoSEQ multiplex PCR; TCRdb has only the in-frame clones, and not every one. The table has about 120,000 clones, 88% seen once. Sequencing was carried out using PBMCs. The receptors were sampled from a young woman in good health and CMV-seropositive. Both conserved end residues are part of each CDR3. Fields, in order: CDR3 protein, CDR3 DNA, V gene, J gene, D gene, clone size. D genes are given only for firm matches. Where a row states a size, it is once, few, many or the class of an expanded clone; other rows omit it.

cdr3_aa: CASSLYSAGGGATDTQYF
cdr3_nt: TGCGCCAGCAGCTTGTATTCGGCCGGCGGGGGGGCGACAGATACGCAGTATTTT
v_call: TRBV5-1
j_call: TRBJ2-3
d_call: TRBD2
clone_size: NA

cdr3_aa: CASSLLAAGFINEQFF
cdr3_nt: TGTGCCAGCAGCTTACTTGCGGCAGGGTTTATCAATGAGCAGTTCTTC
v_call: TRBV7-9
j_call: TRBJ2-1
d_call: NA
clone_size: NA

cdr3_aa: CASSFKTGQVIADTQYF
cdr3_nt: TGTGCCAGCAGCTTTAAAACAGGGCAGGTGATCGCAGATACGCAGTATTTT
v_call: TRBV5-4
j_call: TRBJ2-3
d_call: NA
clone_size: NA

cdr3_aa: CASRRLQGNQPQHF
cdr3_nt: TGTGCCAGCAGGAGACTTCAGGGTAATCAGCCCCAGCATTTT
v_call: TRBV6-6
j_call: TRBJ1-5
d_call: NA
clone_size: NA

cdr3_aa: CASSLVAVGGYTF
cdr3_nt: TGCGCCAGCAGCTTGGTAGCAGTAGGTGGCTACACCTTC
v_call: TRBV5-1
j_call: TRBJ1-2
d_call: NA
clone_size: few

cdr3_aa: CAWSGTSGGNEQFF
cdr3_nt: TGTGCCTGGTCTGGGACTAGCGGGGGCAATGAGCAGTTCTTC
v_call: TRBV30
j_call: TRBJ2-1
d_call: TRBD2
clone_size: once

cdr3_aa: CASCMDSSYEQYF
cdr3_nt: TGTGCCAGCTGCATGGACAGTTCCTACGAGCAGTACTTC
v_call: TRBV7-2
j_call: TRBJ2-7
d_call: NA
clone_size: NA

cdr3_aa: CASSLQGANQPQHF
cdr3_nt: TGTGCCAGCAGCTTACAGGGTGCTAATCAGCCCCAGCATTTT
v_call: TRBV7-2
j_call: TRBJ1-5
d_call: NA
clone_size: NA

cdr3_aa: CASSRTGPGSAFF
cdr3_nt: TGTGCCAGCAGCAGGACAGGGCCGGGCTCGGCTTTCTTT
v_call: TRBV14
j_call: TRBJ1-1
d_call: TRBD1
clone_size: NA

cdr3_aa: CASSFQGSGNTIYF
cdr3_nt: TGCGCCAGCAGCTTTCAGGGCTCAGGTAACACCATATATTTT
v_call: TRBV5-1
j_call: TRBJ1-3
d_call: NA
clone_size: NA

cdr3_aa: CASSEDRRREQYF
cdr3_nt: TGTGCCAGCAGTGAGGATCGGCGGCGGGAGCAGTACTTC
v_call: TRBV2
j_call: TRBJ2-7
d_call: NA
clone_size: NA

cdr3_aa: CASSFESGATYEQYF
cdr3_nt: TGTGCCAGCAGCTTCGAATCAGGGGCCACCTACGAGCAGTACTTC
v_call: TRBV7-6
j_call: TRBJ2-7
d_call: NA
clone_size: once

cdr3_aa: CASSLLGSPYEQYF
cdr3_nt: TGCGCCAGCAGCTTGTTAGGGAGTCCCTACGAGCAGTACTTC
v_call: TRBV5-1
j_call: TRBJ2-7
d_call: NA
clone_size: NA

cdr3_aa: CSVERVVNTEAFF
cdr3_nt: TGCAGCGTTGAACGGGTAGTGAACACTGAAGCTTTCTTT
v_call: TRBV29-1
j_call: TRBJ1-1
d_call: NA
clone_size: NA

cdr3_aa: CASSLGDRGKLFF
cdr3_nt: TGTGCCAGCAGCTTAGGGGACAGAGGAAAACTGTTTTTT
v_call: TRBV11-2
j_call: TRBJ1-4
d_call: TRBD1
clone_size: NA

cdr3_aa: CASSPGFCTF
cdr3_nt: TGTGCCAGCAGCCCAGGGTTTTGCACCTTC
v_call: TRBV4-2
j_call: TRBJ1-2
d_call: NA
clone_size: NA

cdr3_aa: CASRNTGGVWNQPQHF
cdr3_nt: TGTGCCAGCAGAAATACAGGGGGCGTATGGAATCAGCCCCAGCATTTT
v_call: TRBV27
j_call: TRBJ1-5
d_call: TRBD1
clone_size: NA

cdr3_aa: CASRRGDRQDGYTF
cdr3_nt: TGTGCCAGCCGGAGAGGGGACAGGCAGGATGGCTACACCTTC
v_call: TRBV11-1
j_call: TRBJ1-2
d_call: TRBD1
clone_size: NA

cdr3_aa: CASSIVIGQPVVVSPEAFF
cdr3_nt: TGTGCCAGTAGTATAGTTATAGGACAGCCAGTGGTTGTGTCTCCTGAAGCTTTCTTT
v_call: TRBV19
j_call: TRBJ1-1
d_call: NA
clone_size: NA

cdr3_aa: CASSAYGTDYGYTF
cdr3_nt: TGTGCCAGCAGTGCATATGGGACAGACTATGGCTACACCTTC
v_call: TRBV7-9
j_call: TRBJ1-2
d_call: TRBD1
clone_size: NA

cdr3_aa: CASSWGQGSGNTIYF
cdr3_nt: TGTGCCAGCAGCTGGGGACAGGGGTCTGGAAACACCATATATTTT
v_call: TRBV7-9
j_call: TRBJ1-3
d_call: TRBD1
clone_size: once

cdr3_aa: CASSVGTRLSYNEQFF
cdr3_nt: TGTGCCAGCAGCGTAGGTACTAGACTGTCCTACAATGAGCAGTTCTTC
v_call: TRBV9
j_call: TRBJ2-1
d_call: NA
clone_size: NA

cdr3_aa: CASSSGRHGYEQYF
cdr3_nt: TGTGCCAGTAGTTCGGGGAGGCACGGCTACGAGCAGTACTTC
v_call: TRBV19
j_call: TRBJ2-7
d_call: NA
clone_size: NA

cdr3_aa: CASRLQGAYGYTF
cdr3_nt: TGTGCCAGTAGATTACAGGGCGCCTATGGCTACACCTTC
v_call: TRBV19
j_call: TRBJ1-2
d_call: NA
clone_size: NA

cdr3_aa: CASSWTIEGAYEQYF
cdr3_nt: TGTGCCAGCAGTTGGACGATCGAGGGAGCCTACGAGCAGTACTTC
v_call: TRBV6-6
j_call: TRBJ2-7
d_call: NA
clone_size: NA

cdr3_aa: CASSPRESYNEQFF
cdr3_nt: TGTGCCAGTAGCCCCCGAGAGTCCTACAATGAGCAGTTCTTC
v_call: TRBV19
j_call: TRBJ2-1
d_call: NA
clone_size: NA

cdr3_aa: CASNPSDRVEETQYF
cdr3_nt: TGTGCCAGCAACCCCTCGGACAGGGTCGAAGAGACCCAGTACTTC
v_call: TRBV11-1
j_call: TRBJ2-5
d_call: TRBD1
clone_size: NA

cdr3_aa: CASSPPMGAQQYGYTF
cdr3_nt: TGTGCCAGCAGCCCCCCCATGGGGGCCCAGCAATATGGCTACACCTTC
v_call: TRBV16
j_call: TRBJ1-2
d_call: NA
clone_size: NA

cdr3_aa: CASSLAPPRDEQYF
cdr3_nt: TGCGCCAGCAGCTTGGCGCCACCGCGGGACGAGCAGTACTTC
v_call: TRBV5-1
j_call: TRBJ2-7
d_call: NA
clone_size: NA

cdr3_aa: CTSSQEVVVGGDFYEQYF
cdr3_nt: TGCACCAGCAGCCAAGAAGTGGTGGTCGGGGGAGATTTCTACGAGCAGTACTTC
v_call: TRBV1
j_call: TRBJ2-7
d_call: NA
clone_size: NA

cdr3_aa: CASSRTVYGYTF
cdr3_nt: TGTGCCAGCAGCCGGACAGTTTATGGCTACACCTTC
v_call: TRBV28
j_call: TRBJ1-2
d_call: NA
clone_size: few

cdr3_aa: CASSGLDKANYGYTF
cdr3_nt: TGTGCCAGCAGCGGGCTGGACAAAGCTAACTATGGCTACACCTTC
v_call: TRBV9
j_call: TRBJ1-2
d_call: NA
clone_size: NA

cdr3_aa: CASRNEDRVQQPQHF
cdr3_nt: TGTGCCAGCAGGAATGAAGACAGGGTACAACAGCCCCAGCATTTT
v_call: TRBV6-6
j_call: TRBJ1-5
d_call: TRBD1
clone_size: NA

cdr3_aa: CASSSQTFEAFF
cdr3_nt: TGTGCCAGCAGCTCCCAGACATTTGAAGCTTTCTTT
v_call: TRBV7-9
j_call: TRBJ1-1
d_call: NA
clone_size: NA

cdr3_aa: CASSAGSAGEKLFF
cdr3_nt: TGTGCCAGCAGCGCCGGGTCGGCGGGTGAAAAACTGTTTTTT
v_call: TRBV7-9
j_call: TRBJ1-4
d_call: NA
clone_size: NA

cdr3_aa: CASSPLGQMNTEAFF
cdr3_nt: TGTGCCAGCAGCCCCCTGGGACAGATGAACACTGAAGCTTTCTTT
v_call: TRBV9
j_call: TRBJ1-1
d_call: TRBD1
clone_size: NA

cdr3_aa: CASSWLYGYTF
cdr3_nt: TGTGCCAGTAGTTGGCTTTATGGCTACACCTTC
v_call: TRBV19
j_call: TRBJ1-2
d_call: NA
clone_size: NA

cdr3_aa: CASSLDLGGGRGGELFF
cdr3_nt: TGTGCCAGCAGCTTAGATCTCGGCGGGGGGAGAGGCGGGGAGCTGTTTTTT
v_call: TRBV11-2
j_call: TRBJ2-2
d_call: TRBD2
clone_size: NA

cdr3_aa: CASTPTGLNTEAFF
cdr3_nt: TGTGCCAGCACCCCGACAGGGCTGAACACTGAAGCTTTCTTT
v_call: TRBV6-6
j_call: TRBJ1-1
d_call: TRBD1
clone_size: NA

cdr3_aa: CSALRGDGYTF
cdr3_nt: TGCAGTGCCCTCAGGGGCGACGGCTACACCTTC
v_call: TRBV20-1
j_call: TRBJ1-2
d_call: NA
clone_size: NA

cdr3_aa: CASERVWGYTF
cdr3_nt: TGTGCCAGCGAAAGAGTCTGGGGCTACACCTTC
v_call: TRBV6-1
j_call: TRBJ1-2
d_call: NA
clone_size: NA

cdr3_aa: CASSSGAYNEQFF
cdr3_nt: TGTGCCAGCAGCTCAGGGGCTTACAATGAGCAGTTCTTC
v_call: TRBV11-2
j_call: TRBJ2-1
d_call: NA
clone_size: NA

cdr3_aa: CASSVGAGSGNQPQHF
cdr3_nt: TGTGCCAGCAGCGTAGGGGCAGGGTCCGGCAATCAGCCCCAGCATTTT
v_call: TRBV9
j_call: TRBJ1-5
d_call: NA
clone_size: NA

cdr3_aa: CASSCRLAGVPYEQYF
cdr3_nt: TGTGCCAGCAGTTGTCGACTAGCGGGAGTACCCTACGAGCAGTACTTC
v_call: TRBV6-9
j_call: TRBJ2-7
d_call: TRBD2
clone_size: NA

cdr3_aa: CASSHTSGRKAKNIQYF
cdr3_nt: TGTGCCAGCAGCCATACTAGCGGGAGGAAGGCCAAAAACATTCAGTACTTC
v_call: TRBV27
j_call: TRBJ2-4
d_call: TRBD2
clone_size: NA

cdr3_aa: CASSLDGQGNTEAFF
cdr3_nt: TGTGCCAGCAGTCTTGACGGACAGGGGAACACTGAAGCTTTCTTT
v_call: TRBV27
j_call: TRBJ1-1
d_call: TRBD1
clone_size: NA

cdr3_aa: CASSHSSGGHSTDTQYF
cdr3_nt: TGTGCCAGCAGTCACAGTAGCGGGGGGCACTCCACAGATACGCAGTATTTT
v_call: TRBV7-9
j_call: TRBJ2-3
d_call: TRBD2
clone_size: NA